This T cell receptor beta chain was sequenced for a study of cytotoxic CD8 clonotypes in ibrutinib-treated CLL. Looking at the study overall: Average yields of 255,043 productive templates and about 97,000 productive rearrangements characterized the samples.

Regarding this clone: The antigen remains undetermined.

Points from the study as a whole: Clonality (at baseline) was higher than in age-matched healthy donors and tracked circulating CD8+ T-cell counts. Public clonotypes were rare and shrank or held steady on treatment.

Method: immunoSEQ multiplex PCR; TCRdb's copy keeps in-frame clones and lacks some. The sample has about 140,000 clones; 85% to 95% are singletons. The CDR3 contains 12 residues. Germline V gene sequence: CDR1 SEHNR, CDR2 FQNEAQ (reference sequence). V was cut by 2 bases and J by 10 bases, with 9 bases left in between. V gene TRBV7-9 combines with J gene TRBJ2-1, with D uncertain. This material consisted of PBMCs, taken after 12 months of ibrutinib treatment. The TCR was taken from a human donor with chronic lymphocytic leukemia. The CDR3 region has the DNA TGTGCCAGCAGCTTAAGTTCCGGCGAGCAGTTCTTC. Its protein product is CASSLSSGEQFF.